This T cell receptor (beta chain) was captured in a study of blood T cell repertoires in COVID-19 (dated by TCRdb to about 2020). General notes on the study: Samples covering the acute and convalescent phases of COVID-19 were provided by collaborators in the United States, Italy and Spain. The prospective study material was composed of cDNA or gDNA derived from T cells, B-cell-depleted T cells, or PBMCs. The dataset comprised deeply sampled blood TCRbeta repertoires from subjects exposed to, actively infected with, or recovered from COVID-19. The repertoires were released in a freely available public database meant as a resource for research on the immune response to SARS-CoV-2. The samples were drawn from two sources: the first 160 participants of the ongoing ImmuneRACE study, and 1,000 to 1,500 subjects contributed by 6 global collaborators. A de-identified subject ID, COVID-19 status, age in years and sex were almost always included in the sample metadata. Where available, HLA class I and class II types were taken from metadata supplied by the sample provider and were not determined by assay-based typing.

Notes on this clone: Which antigen it targets is not known. No clone much larger than this one lies a single base away; base qualities are absent.

Enrolling through a virtual design, the prospective study's participants ranged in age from about 18 to 100 years and lived across around 25 United States geographic areas. Cohort assignment in the prospective study relied on participant-reported clinical history from a screening survey and a study questionnaire. ImmuneRACE Cohort 3 recovered participants were defined by two consecutive negative NP/OP PCR tests, healthcare professional clearance, or symptom resolution. In the prospective study, mobile phlebotomists collected whole blood, serum and a nasopharyngeal or oropharyngeal swab from each participant. Participants in the prospective study had the option to provide additional blood draws and questionnaires over a roughly 2-month period. Prospective study blood samples were shipped either frozen or at room temperature before DNA extraction. What the research found in general, with its limitations: Clinical and demographic metadata were provided uncurated, with the amount varying by source and participant.

The germline V gene specifies SGHTA as CDR1 and FQGNSA as CDR2. There are 13 amino acids in the CDR3, from cysteine to phenylalanine inclusive. Of the read, only the CDR3 DNA is kept; its 39 bases are in frame from base 1. Cut back by 3 bases and 7 bases, the V and J ends lie 10 bases apart. The immunoSEQ Assay, a bias-controlled multiplex PCR, was used to amplify TCRbeta CDR3 regions from genomic DNA. Turning to the authors' computational methods: Within the assay, amplification of reference gene primers was used to estimate how many nucleated cells each sample contained. Sequence reads were collapsed and filtered to measure the absolute abundance of every unique TCRbeta CDR3 rearrangement. For each sample, productive Simpson clonality was calculated as the square root of Simpson's diversity index across productive rearrangements. Entries here come from immuneACCESS through TCRdb and include only in-frame sequences with V and J called. Some clones fail to appear in such tables; in the studies checked, an unresolved V gene covers under half of the shortfall, and the cause of the remainder is unknown. Clonal size and the V and J genes are those of that table, whereas D and trimming came from the DNA. This sample holds around 200,000 clones; about 85% were observed only once. The top ten constitute about 19% of the sample.

This TCR derives from a man aged 35 to 55 who had recovered from COVID-19. Sequencing input: PBMCs or T cells enriched from blood (not recorded which). The rearranged chain carries TRBV7-2 and TRBJ1-5; there is no confident call for the D gene. The DNA sequence is TGTGCCAGCAGCTTTCTGAGAAACCAGCCCCAGCATTTT. Translated, this is CASSFLRNQPQHF.